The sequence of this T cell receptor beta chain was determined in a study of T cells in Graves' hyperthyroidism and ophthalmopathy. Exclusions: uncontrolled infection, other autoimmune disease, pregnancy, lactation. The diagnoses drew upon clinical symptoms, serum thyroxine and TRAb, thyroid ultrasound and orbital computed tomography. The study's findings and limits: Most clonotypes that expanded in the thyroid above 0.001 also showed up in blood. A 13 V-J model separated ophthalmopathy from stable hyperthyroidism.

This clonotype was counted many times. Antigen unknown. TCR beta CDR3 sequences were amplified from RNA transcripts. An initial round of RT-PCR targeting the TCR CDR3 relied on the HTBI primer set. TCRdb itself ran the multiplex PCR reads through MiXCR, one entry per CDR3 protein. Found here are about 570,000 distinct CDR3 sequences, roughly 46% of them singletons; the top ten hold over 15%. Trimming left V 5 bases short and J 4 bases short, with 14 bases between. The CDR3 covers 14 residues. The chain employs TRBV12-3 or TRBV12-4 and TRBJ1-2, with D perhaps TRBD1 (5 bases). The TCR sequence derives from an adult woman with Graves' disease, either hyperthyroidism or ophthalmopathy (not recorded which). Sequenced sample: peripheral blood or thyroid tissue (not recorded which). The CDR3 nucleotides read TGTGCCAGCAGTACAGAACAGGCGGGCTATGGCTACACCTTC. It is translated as CASSTEQAGYGYTF.